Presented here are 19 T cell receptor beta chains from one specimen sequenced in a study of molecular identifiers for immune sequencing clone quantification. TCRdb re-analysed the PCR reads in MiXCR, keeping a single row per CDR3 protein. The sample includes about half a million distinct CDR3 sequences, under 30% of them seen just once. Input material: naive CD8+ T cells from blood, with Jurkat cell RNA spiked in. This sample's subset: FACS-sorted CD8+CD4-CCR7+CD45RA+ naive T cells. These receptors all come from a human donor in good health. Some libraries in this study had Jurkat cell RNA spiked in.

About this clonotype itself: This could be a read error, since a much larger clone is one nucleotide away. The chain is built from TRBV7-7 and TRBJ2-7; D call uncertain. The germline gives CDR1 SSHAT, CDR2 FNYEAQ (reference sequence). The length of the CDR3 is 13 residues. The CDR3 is CASSLFSGHERYF. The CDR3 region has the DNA TGTGCTAGCAGCTTATTTTCCGGGCACGAGCGGTACTTC.

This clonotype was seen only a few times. Here the CDR3 reads CASSGDPTSYNEQFF. The CDR3, as DNA: TGTGCCAGCAGCGGGGACCCGACCTCCTACAATGAGCAGTTCTTC. This rearrangement joins TRBV5-4 to TRBJ2-1, with D perhaps given as TRBD1 or TRBD2 (5 bases each). V dropped 4 bases and J dropped 0 bases, with 11 bases sitting between them. Germline CDR1 is SGHNT and CDR2 is YYREEE (reference sequence). The CDR3 covers 15 residues.

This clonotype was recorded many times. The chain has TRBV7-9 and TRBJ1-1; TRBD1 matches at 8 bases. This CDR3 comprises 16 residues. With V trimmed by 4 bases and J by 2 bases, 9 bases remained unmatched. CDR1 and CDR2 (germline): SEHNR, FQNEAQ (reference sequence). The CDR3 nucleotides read TGTGCCAGCAGCTCGGACAGGGCGGGACCTAACACTGAAGCTTTCTTT. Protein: CASSSDRAGPNTEAFF.

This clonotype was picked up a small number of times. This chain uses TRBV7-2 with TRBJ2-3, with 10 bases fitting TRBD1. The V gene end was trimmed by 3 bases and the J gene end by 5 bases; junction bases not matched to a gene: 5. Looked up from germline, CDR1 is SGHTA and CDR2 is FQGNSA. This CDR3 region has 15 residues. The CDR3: CASSLTGGALDTQYF. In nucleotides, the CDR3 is TGTGCCAGCAGCTTGACAGGGGGCGCGTTAGATACGCAGTATTTT. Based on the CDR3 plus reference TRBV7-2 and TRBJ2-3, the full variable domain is GAGVSQSPSNKVTEKGKDVELRCDPISGHTALYWYRQSLGQGLEFLIYFQGNSAPDKSGLPSDRFSAERTGGSVSTLTIQRTQQEDSAVYLCASSLTGGALDTQYFGPGTRLTVL.

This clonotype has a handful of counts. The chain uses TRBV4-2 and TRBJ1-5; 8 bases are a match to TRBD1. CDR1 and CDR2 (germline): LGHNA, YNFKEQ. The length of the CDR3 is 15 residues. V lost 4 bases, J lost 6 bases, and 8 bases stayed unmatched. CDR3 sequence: CASSRMTGEGQPQHF. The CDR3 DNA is TGTGCCAGCAGCCGTATGACAGGGGAAGGTCAGCCCCAGCATTTT.

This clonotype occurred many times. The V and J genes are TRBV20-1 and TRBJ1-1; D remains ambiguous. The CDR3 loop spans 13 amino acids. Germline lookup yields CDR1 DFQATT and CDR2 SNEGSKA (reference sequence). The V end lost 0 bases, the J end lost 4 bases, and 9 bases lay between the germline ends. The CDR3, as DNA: TGCAGTGCTAGAGATCTAGGATCCACTGAAGCTTTCTTT. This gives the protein CSARDLGSTEAFF.

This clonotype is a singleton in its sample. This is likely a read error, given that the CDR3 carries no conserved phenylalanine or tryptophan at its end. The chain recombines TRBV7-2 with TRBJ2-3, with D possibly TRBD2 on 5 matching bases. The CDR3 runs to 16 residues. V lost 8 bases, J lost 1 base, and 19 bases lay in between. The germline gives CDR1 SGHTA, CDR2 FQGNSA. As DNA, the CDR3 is TGTGCCAGCCGGAGGAGCGTGTGGGCGGGCACAGATACGCAGTATGTT. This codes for CASRRSVWAGTDTQYV.

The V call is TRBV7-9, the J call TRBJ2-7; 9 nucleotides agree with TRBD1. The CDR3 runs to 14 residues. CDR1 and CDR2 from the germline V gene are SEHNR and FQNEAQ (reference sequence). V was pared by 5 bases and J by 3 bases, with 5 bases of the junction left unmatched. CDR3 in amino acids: CASSLLTGGYEQYF. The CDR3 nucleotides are TGTGCCAGCAGCCTTCTGACAGGGGGCTACGAGCAGTACTTC.

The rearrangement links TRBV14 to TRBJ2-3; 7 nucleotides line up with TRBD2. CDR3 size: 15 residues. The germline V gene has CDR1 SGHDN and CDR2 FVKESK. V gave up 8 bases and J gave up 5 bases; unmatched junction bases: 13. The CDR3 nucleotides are TGTGCCAGCCGCCCATTCACCGGGGGGAAAGATACGCAGTATTTT. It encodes CASRPFTGGKDTQYF.

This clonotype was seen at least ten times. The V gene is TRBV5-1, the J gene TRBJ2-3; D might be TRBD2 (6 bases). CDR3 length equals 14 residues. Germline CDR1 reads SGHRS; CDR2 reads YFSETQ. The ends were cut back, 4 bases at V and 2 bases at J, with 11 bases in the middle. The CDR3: CASSRDFTTDTQYF. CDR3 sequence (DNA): TGCGCCAGCAGCCGGGACTTCACCACAGATACGCAGTATTTT.

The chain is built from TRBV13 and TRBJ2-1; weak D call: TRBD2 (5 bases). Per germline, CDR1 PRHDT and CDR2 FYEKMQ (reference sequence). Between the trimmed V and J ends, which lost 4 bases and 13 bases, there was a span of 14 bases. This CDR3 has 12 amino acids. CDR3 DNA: TGTGCCAGCAGCTCGGGCCGGACTCCCCAGTTCTTC. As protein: CASSSGRTPQFF.

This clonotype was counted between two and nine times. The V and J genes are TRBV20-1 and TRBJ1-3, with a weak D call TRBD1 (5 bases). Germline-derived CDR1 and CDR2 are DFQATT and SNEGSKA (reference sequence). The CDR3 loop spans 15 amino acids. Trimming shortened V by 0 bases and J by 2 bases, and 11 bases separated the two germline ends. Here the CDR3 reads CSARDERDPGNTIYF. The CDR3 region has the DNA TGCAGTGCTAGAGATGAGAGGGACCCTGGAAACACCATATATTTT.

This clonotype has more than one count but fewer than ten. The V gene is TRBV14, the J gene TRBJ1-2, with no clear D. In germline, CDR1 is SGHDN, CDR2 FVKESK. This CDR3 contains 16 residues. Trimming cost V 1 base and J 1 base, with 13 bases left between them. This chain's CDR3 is CASSQARTVNNYGYTF. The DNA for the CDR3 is TGTGCCAGCAGCCAAGCCCGGACGGTGAATAACTATGGCTACACCTTC. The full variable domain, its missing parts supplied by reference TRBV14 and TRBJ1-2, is EAGVTQFPSHSVIEKGQTVTLRCDPISGHDNLYWYRRVMGKEIKFLLHFVKESKQDESGMPNNRFLAERTGGTYSTLKVQPAELEDSGVYFCASSQARTVNNYGYTFGSGTRLTVV.

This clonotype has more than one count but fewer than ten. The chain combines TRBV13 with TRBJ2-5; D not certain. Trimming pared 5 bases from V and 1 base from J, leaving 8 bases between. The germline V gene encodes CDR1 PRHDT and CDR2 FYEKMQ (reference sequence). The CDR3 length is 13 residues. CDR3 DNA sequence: TGTGCCAGCAGCCCCAATGCCCAAGAGACCCAGTACTTC. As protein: CASSPNAQETQYF. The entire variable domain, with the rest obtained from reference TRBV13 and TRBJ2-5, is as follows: AAGVIQSPRHLIKEKRETATLKCYPIPRHDTVYWYQQGPGQDPQFLISFYEKMQSDKGSIPDRFSAQQFSDYHSELNMSSLELGDSALYFCASSPNAQETQYFGPGTRLLVL.

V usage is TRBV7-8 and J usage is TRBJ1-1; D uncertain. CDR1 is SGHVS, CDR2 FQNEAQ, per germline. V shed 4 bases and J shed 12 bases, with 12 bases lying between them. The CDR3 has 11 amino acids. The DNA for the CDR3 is TGTGCCAGCAGCTACGGTTCCGAAACTTTCTTT. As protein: CASSYGSETFF.

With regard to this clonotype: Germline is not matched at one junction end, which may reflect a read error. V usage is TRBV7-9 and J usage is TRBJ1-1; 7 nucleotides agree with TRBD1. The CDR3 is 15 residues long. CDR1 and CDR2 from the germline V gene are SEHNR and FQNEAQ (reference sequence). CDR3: CASSFSGGRDTEALF. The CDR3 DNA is TGTGCCAGCAGCTTTTCAGGGGGAAGGGATACTGAAGCTCTCTTT.

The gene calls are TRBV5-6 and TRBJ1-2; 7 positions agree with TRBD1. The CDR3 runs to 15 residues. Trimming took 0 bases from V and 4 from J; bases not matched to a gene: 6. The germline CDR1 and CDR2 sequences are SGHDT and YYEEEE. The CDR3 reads CASSLGGQVVYGYTF. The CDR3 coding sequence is TGTGCCAGCAGCTTGGGAGGACAGGTTGTCTATGGCTACACCTTC. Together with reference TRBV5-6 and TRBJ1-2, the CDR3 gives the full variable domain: DAGVTQSPTHLIKTRGQQVTLRCSPKSGHDTVSWYQQALGQGPQFIFQYYEEEERQRGNFPDRFSGHQFPNYSSELNVNALLLGDSALYLCASSLGGQVVYGYTFGSGTRLTVV.

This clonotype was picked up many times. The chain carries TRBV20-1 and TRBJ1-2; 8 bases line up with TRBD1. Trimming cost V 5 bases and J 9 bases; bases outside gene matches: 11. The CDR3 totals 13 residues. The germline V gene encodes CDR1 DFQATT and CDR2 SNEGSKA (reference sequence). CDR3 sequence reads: CSAFLDRELRYTF. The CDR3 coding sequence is TGCAGTGCTTTTCTGGACAGGGAATTGCGCTACACCTTC.

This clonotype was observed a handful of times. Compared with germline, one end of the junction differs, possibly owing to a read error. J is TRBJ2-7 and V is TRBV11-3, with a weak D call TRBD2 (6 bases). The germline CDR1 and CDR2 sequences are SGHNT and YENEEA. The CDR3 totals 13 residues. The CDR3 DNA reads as TGTGCCAGCAGCGCCGGGGGAAACTACGCGCAGTACTTC. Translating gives CASSAGGNYAQYF.